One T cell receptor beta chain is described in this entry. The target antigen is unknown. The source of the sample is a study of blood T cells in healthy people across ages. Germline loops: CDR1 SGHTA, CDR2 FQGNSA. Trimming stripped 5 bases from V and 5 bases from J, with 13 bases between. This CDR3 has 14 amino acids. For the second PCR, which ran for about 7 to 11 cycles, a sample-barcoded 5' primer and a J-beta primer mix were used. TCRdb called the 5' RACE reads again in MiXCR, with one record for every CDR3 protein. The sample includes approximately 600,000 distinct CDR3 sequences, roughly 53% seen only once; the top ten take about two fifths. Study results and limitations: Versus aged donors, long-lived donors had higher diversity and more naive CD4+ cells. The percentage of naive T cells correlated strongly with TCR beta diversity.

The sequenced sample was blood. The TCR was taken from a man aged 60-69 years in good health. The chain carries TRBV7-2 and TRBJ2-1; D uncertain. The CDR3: CASSKQAIHNEQFF. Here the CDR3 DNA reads TGTGCCAGCAGCAAACAAGCTATCCACAATGAGCAGTTCTTC.